This is a list of T cell receptor beta chains from one sample in a study of beta chain features in type 1 diabetes. Using immunoSEQ multiplex PCR, the repertoire was profiled, and TCRdb retains in-frame clones only, with some absent. The sample carries fewer than 500,000 clones, around 14% recorded once. The sample consisted of naive CD4+ T cells from blood. Receptors originate from a man aged 25 to 40 in good health. CDR3s include the opening cysteine and the closing phenylalanine or tryptophan. D genes are given only for firm matches. Size is stated for part of the rows, as once, few or many counts, or as a class when the clone is expanded.

clone_size	j_call	d_call	v_call	cdr3_aa	cdr3_nt
few	TRBJ2-7	TRBD2	TRBV7-2	CASSLSGTSGVSAYEQYF	TGTGCCAGCAGCTTGTCCGGGACTAGCGGGGTTAGCGCCTACGAGCAGTACTTC
few	TRBJ1-5	.	TRBV27	CASSWGGISQPQHF	TGTGCCAGCAGTTGGGGGGGAATAAGTCAGCCCCAGCATTTT
.	TRBJ2-2	TRBD2	TRBV25-1	CASSELVLAGETGELFF	TGTGCCAGCAGTGAATTAGTCTTAGCGGGAGAGACCGGGGAGCTGTTTTTT
.	TRBJ1-2	.	TRBV7-2	CASSLVKQVLKGYTF	TGTGCCAGCAGCTTAGTAAAACAGGTTTTGAAAGGCTACACCTTC
few	TRBJ2-5	.	TRBV5-1	CASSLPGELSYF	TGCGCCAGCAGCTTGCCAGGGGAGCTATCATACTTC
few	TRBJ2-2	.	TRBV18	CASSTNLGRNTGELFF	TGTGCCAGCTCAACGAATTTGGGGAGGAACACCGGGGAGCTGTTTTTT
few	TRBJ2-1	TRBD1	TRBV28	CASTGVTGAPNEQFF	TGTGCCAGCACTGGGGTGACAGGGGCCCCCAATGAGCAGTTCTTC
.	TRBJ2-2	.	TRBV9	CASSVGQANTGELFF	TGTGCCAGCAGCGTAGGACAGGCGAACACCGGGGAGCTGTTTTTT
.	TRBJ2-1	TRBD2	TRBV16	CASSQLSGRAREQFF	TGTGCCAGCAGCCAATTGAGCGGGAGGGCCCGCGAGCAGTTCTTC
few	TRBJ1-5	.	TRBV19	CASSIGSGHQPQHF	TGTGCCAGTAGTATCGGATCAGGCCATCAGCCCCAGCATTTT
.	TRBJ2-7	TRBD1	TRBV27	CASSIRDRAPYEQYF	TGTGCCAGCAGTATTAGGGACAGGGCCCCTTACGAGCAGTACTTC
.	TRBJ1-3	.	TRBV14	CASSHLFLWARTPSAGNTIYF	TGTGCCAGCAGCCACCTCTTCTTGTGGGCGAGGACCCCCTCTGCCGGAAACACCATATATTTT
.	TRBJ2-6	.	TRBV4-1	CASSQHGTISGANVLTF	TGCGCCAGCAGCCAGCACGGGACAATCTCTGGGGCCAACGTCCTGACTTTC
.	TRBJ2-3	.	TRBV5-4	CASSLGRGSTDTQYF	TGTGCCAGCAGCTTGGGCAGGGGTTCCACAGATACGCAGTATTTT
.	TRBJ2-2	.	TRBV9	CASSVARGTGELFF	TGTGCCAGCAGCGTAGCCAGGGGCACCGGGGAGCTGTTTTTT
.	TRBJ2-6	TRBD1	TRBV9	CASTTFDRAGANVLTF	TGTGCCAGCACCACTTTTGACAGGGCTGGGGCCAACGTCCTGACTTTC